This paragraph reports one TCR beta chain. The antigen is not known. The nonmyeloablative bone marrow transplants came from related graft donors, with transient mixed chimerism. Unstimulated Tregs (CD4+CD25+CD127-) and CD4+CD25- non-Tregs were sorted from PBMCs. This sample was included in a study of Tregs in tolerant kidney transplant recipients. Sequenced by immunoSEQ multiplex PCR; TCRdb stores in-frame clones only, minus some. This sample has more than 70,000 clones, with 91% found just once. The trim removed 7 bases at V and 13 bases at J, leaving 12 bases unmatched. CDR3 size: 11 residues. Germline V lookup: CDR1 SQVTM, CDR2 ANQGSEA. Overall study results and limits: Antigen-driven expansion was suggested because donor-specific Tregs expanded more than all Tregs in tolerant patients.

The sequencing here drew on CD4+ T cells from blood (PBMCs), taken 24 months after the transplant. The TCR was taken from a human patient who received a combined kidney and bone marrow transplant. These T cells may partly come from the graft donor. The chain recombines TRBV29-1 with TRBJ1-2; 7 bases are shared with TRBD1. CDR3 nucleotides: TGCAGCGGAGGCGACAGGGTGATATTCACCTTC. It yields the protein CSGGDRVIFTF. The variable domain in full, completed from reference TRBV29-1 and TRBJ1-2, reads SAVISQKPSRDICQRGTSLTIQCQVDSQVTMMFWYRQQPGQSLTLIATANQGSEATYESGFVIDKFPISRPNLTFSTLTVSNMSPEDSSIYLCSGGDRVIFTFGSGTRLTVV.